This T cell receptor beta chain came from a study of cytomegalovirus exposure and HLA in healthy donors. Study information: Among the 400 or so donors who were genotyped, about 79% fell in the genetic ancestry cluster that is associated with self-reported Caucasian donors. Overall study findings and caveats: It was likely that a cluster of highly shared sequence variants was a sequencing artifact.

PCR employed 60 Vbeta and 13 Jbeta primers. Assay: immunoSEQ multiplex PCR; the TCRdb copy retains only in-frame clones and omits some. Among 100,000 to 150,000 clones, about four fifths were seen once, and the ten largest hold around 0.7%. Comments on this clone: Its target is unknown.

This clonotype originated in a man aged 18 to 30 in good health and CMV-seronegative. The sample comprised PBMCs.

The CDR3: CASRQGVSSNQPQHF. In DNA, the CDR3 is TGTGCCAGCAGACAGGGAGTAAGTAGCAATCAGCCCCAGCATTTT. This chain uses TRBV27 with TRBJ1-5; D is possibly TRBD1 (6 bases). The germline V gene encodes CDR1 MNHEY and CDR2 SMNVEV (reference sequence). The CDR3 runs to 15 residues. V dropped 6 bases and J dropped 0 bases, with 12 bases sitting between them.